This T cell receptor beta chain was documented in a study of OX40 agonist ivuxolimab in advanced cancers. Sequenced by immunoSEQ multiplex PCR; TCRdb stores in-frame clones only, minus some. The profile shows tens of thousands of clones, about 89% of them singletons. Trimming shortened V by 4 bases and J by 0 bases, and 16 bases separated the two germline ends. Per germline, CDR1 SGHDT and CDR2 YYEEEE. The CDR3 has 17 residues. It was autoimmune disease history or systemic immunosuppression that excluded patients. Samples of blood were obtained at baseline, on cycle 4 day 1, and on cycle 7 day 1. This chain uses TRBV5-6 with TRBJ2-2; D possibly corresponds to TRBD1 (6 bases). This TCR was sampled from an adult with an advanced solid tumor such as melanoma, head and neck, liver or kidney cancer. This material consisted of CD4+ or CD8+ T cells sorted from blood, taken in a trial of the OX40 agonist ivuxolimab. CDR3 in DNA: TGTGCCAGCAGCACGACGAAACAGGGAACGAACACCGGGGAGCTGTTTTTT. Protein sequence: CASSTTKQGTNTGELFF.